The 22 T cell receptor beta chains below come from one sample, sequenced in a study of T cells in Graves' hyperthyroidism and ophthalmopathy. Amplification of TCR beta CDR3 regions used RNA as the template. The HTBI primer set drove a first-round RT-PCR of the TCR CDR3. One entry per CDR3 protein results from TCRdb running MiXCR on the multiplex PCR reads. The data show more than 500,000 distinct CDR3 sequences, 14% seen once. The sequenced sample was blood. Source of these receptors: a middle-aged woman with Graves' hyperthyroidism.

This rearrangement joins TRBV4-1 to TRBJ1-6; D ambiguous. The CDR3 consists of 15 residues. Trimming took off 1 base at V and 7 bases at J, with 11 bases between the two ends. In germline, CDR1 is MGHRA, CDR2 YSYEKL. The CDR3 here is CASSQVRVQNSPLHF. The CDR3, as DNA: TGCGCCAGCAGCCAAGTTAGAGTTCAGAATTCACCCCTCCACTTT.

Comment on this clonotype: This may be a read error, as it is one base from a much larger clone. V and J are TRBV12-3 or TRBV12-4 and TRBJ1-1; TRBD1 might be the D (6 bases). V dropped 4 bases and J dropped 4 bases, with 13 bases sitting between them. This CDR3 is 14 amino acids long. CDR3 sequence: CASSWNGGVTEAFF. The CDR3 coding sequence is TGTGCCAGCAGTTGGAACGGGGGCGTCACTGAAGCTTTCTTT.

This clonotype was detected ten times or more. The chain couples TRBV18 to TRBJ2-1; D may match TRBD1 or TRBD2 (5 bases each). The CDR3 covers 13 residues. The V and J ends lost 3 bases and 6 bases respectively, with 9 bases between them. Germline values: CDR1 KGHSH, CDR2 LQKENI. In DNA, the CDR3 is TGTGCCAGCTCACCGGACGGGGCCAATGAGCAGTTCTTC. It is translated as CASSPDGANEQFF. The whole variable domain, remainder taken from reference TRBV18 and TRBJ2-1, is NAGVMQNPRHLVRRRGQEARLRCSPMKGHSHVYWYRQLPEEGLKFMVYLQKENIIDESGMPKERFSAEFPKEGPSILRIQQVVRGDSAAYFCASSPDGANEQFFGPGTRLTVL.

The gene calls are TRBV28 and TRBJ2-7; D may be TRBD2 (5 bases). The CDR3 totals 14 residues. Germline assignment: CDR1 MDHEN and CDR2 SYDVKM. V gave up 1 base and J gave up 1 base, with 8 bases separating them. The CDR3 nucleotides read TGTGCCAGCAGTTTATACGGGATTTCCTACGAGCAGTACTTC. Encoded protein: CASSLYGISYEQYF.

At least ten counts were recorded for this clonotype. The V call is TRBV28, the J call TRBJ1-1; D not resolved. V lost 6 bases, J lost 6 bases, and 14 bases lay in between. Looked up from germline, CDR1 is MDHEN and CDR2 is SYDVKM. The CDR3 is 13 residues long. CDR3 bases: TGTGCCAGCAGCTTAGACGTATTAGCTGAAGCTTTCTTT. It translates to CASSLDVLAEAFF.

This clonotype was seen ten or more times. The chain is built from TRBV7-9 and TRBJ2-7; 9 bases map to TRBD2. The germline CDR1 and CDR2 sequences are SEHNR and FQNEAQ (reference sequence). The V and J ends lost 1 base and 2 bases, in that order; junction bases with no gene match: 3. The CDR3 runs to 15 residues. This CDR3 is CASSLGASGTYEQYF. CDR3 nucleotide sequence: TGTGCCAGCAGCTTAGGGGCTAGCGGGACCTACGAGCAGTACTTC.

There are a few counts of this clonotype. The J gene is TRBJ2-1, the V gene TRBV5-1; 14 positions match TRBD2. This CDR3 spans 17 amino acids. V lost 4 bases to trimming and J lost 7 bases; unmatched junction nucleotides: 10. Germline CDR1 SGHRS, CDR2 YFSETQ. The DNA for the CDR3 is TGCGCCAGCAGCCTTCGACTAGCGGGAGGGATCAGGAATGAGCAGTTCTTC. Its translation is CASSLRLAGGIRNEQFF. Full variable domain (rest looked up from reference TRBV5-1 and TRBJ2-1): KAGVTQTPRYLIKTRGQQVTLSCSPISGHRSVSWYQQTPGQGLQFLFEYFSETQRNKGNFPGRFSGRQFSNSRSEMNVSTLELGDSALYLCASSLRLAGGIRNEQFFGPGTRLTVL.

This clonotype was counted at least ten times. The chain is built from TRBV5-1 and TRBJ2-7; 9 bases align to TRBD1. The CDR3 loop spans 14 amino acids. The trim removed 0 bases at V and 5 bases at J, leaving 3 bases unmatched. From germline, CDR1 is SGHRS and CDR2 YFSETQ. The CDR3 loop reads CASSLEDRGHEQYF. For the CDR3, the DNA is TGCGCCAGCAGCTTGGAGGACAGGGGCCACGAGCAGTACTTC.

This clonotype appeared many times. The V and J genes are TRBV20-1 and TRBJ2-1; D remains ambiguous. The V and J ends lost 3 bases and 4 bases respectively, with 7 bases between them. The CDR3 is made up of 12 amino acids. Germline values: CDR1 DFQATT, CDR2 SNEGSKA (reference sequence). Here the CDR3 DNA reads TGCAGTGCTAGTAGTGAGTACAATGAGCAGTTCTTC. It specifies CSASSEYNEQFF.

This clonotype has a count of ten or more. The chain joins TRBV27 to TRBJ1-1; 7 bases map to TRBD1. J lost 7 bases, V lost 4 bases, and 6 bases had no gene match. Germline V gene sequence: CDR1 MNHEY, CDR2 SMNVEV (reference sequence). The CDR3 has 13 amino acids. CDR3 in amino acids: CASSYTGDFEAFF. The CDR3 DNA reads TGTGCCAGCAGTTACACAGGGGATTTTGAAGCTTTCTTT.

This clonotype was observed at least ten times. The chain is built from TRBV27 and TRBJ1-1; 11 positions agree with TRBD1. The CDR3 is made up of 14 amino acids. Germline CDR1 and CDR2: MNHEY and SMNVEV (reference sequence). V shed 3 bases, J shed 4 bases, and the junction held 1 base outside the gene matches. The CDR3 DNA reads as TGTGCCAGCAGTTTCGGGACAGGGGGCACTGAAGCTTTCTTT. The encoded protein is CASSFGTGGTEAFF.

This clonotype turned up a few times. Germline is not matched at one junction end, which may reflect a read error. This rearrangement joins TRBV10-3 to TRBJ2-5, with 8 bases lining up with TRBD1. CDR1 ENHRY and CDR2 SYGVKD come from the germline V gene. The CDR3 contains 13 residues. CDR3 bases: TGTGCCGTCGGGACAGGAGAAGAAGAGACCCAGCACTTC. As protein: CAVGTGEEETQHF.

This clonotype was seen a handful of times. The V call is TRBV10-3, the J call TRBJ1-6; TRBD1 might be the D (6 bases). This CDR3 comprises 13 residues. Trimming took 7 bases from V and 7 from J, leaving 11 bases between them. Germline CDR1 reads ENHRY; CDR2 reads SYGVKD. The CDR3 DNA reads as TGTGCCATCACAGGGGACGGCAATTCACCCCTCCACTTT. This codes for CAITGDGNSPLHF.

This clonotype was picked up a small number of times. This chain connects TRBV19 to TRBJ2-1; 8 bases align to TRBD2. There are 15 residues in the CDR3. CDR1 and CDR2 (germline): LNHDA, SQIVND (reference sequence). The V and J ends lost 2 bases and 8 bases, in that order; junction bases with no gene match: 8. The CDR3 nucleotides are TGTGCCAGTAGTATACCCGGGACTAGAGTCCATGAGCAGTTCTTC. It codes for CASSIPGTRVHEQFF.

This clonotype has ten or more counts. This chain connects TRBV20-1 to TRBJ1-5; tentatively, D is TRBD1 (5 bases). Germline lookup yields CDR1 DFQATT and CDR2 SNEGSKA (reference sequence). V lost 3 bases, J lost 6 bases, and 9 bases lay in between. CDR3 size: 12 residues. The CDR3 reads CSARDTSQPQHF. The CDR3 DNA is TGCAGTGCTAGGGACACTAGTCAGCCCCAGCATTTT.

Ten or more counts support this clonotype. The CDR3 region is CASSPGLQGDEQYF. CDR3 nucleotide sequence: TGTGCCAGCTCACCAGGGCTCCAGGGCGACGAGCAGTACTTC. This chain connects TRBV18 to TRBJ2-7, with D possibly matching TRBD1 (5 bases). The CDR3 has 14 residues. Germline loops: CDR1 KGHSH, CDR2 LQKENI. Trimming removed 2 bases at V and 5 bases at J, with 13 bases between.

In its sample, this clonotype was seen many times. V and J are TRBV7-2 and TRBJ1-1; D uncertain. The CDR3 is made up of 13 amino acids. V shed 0 bases and J shed 7 bases, with 9 bases lying between them. The germline V gene encodes CDR1 SGHTA and CDR2 FQGNSA. CDR3 coding DNA: TGTGCCAGCAGCTTAGCTAAGGATAATGAAGCTTTCTTT. Translation: CASSLAKDNEAFF. Drawing the rest from reference TRBV7-2 and TRBJ1-1, the complete variable domain is GAGVSQSPSNKVTEKGKDVELRCDPISGHTALYWYRQSLGQGLEFLIYFQGNSAPDKSGLPSDRFSAERTGGSVSTLTIQRTQQEDSAVYLCASSLAKDNEAFFGQGTRLTVV.

Many counts were recorded for this clonotype. V and J are TRBV5-1 and TRBJ2-2; D unresolved. Between the trimmed V and J ends, which lost 2 bases and 1 base, there was a span of 6 bases. The CDR3 has 14 amino acids. Per the germline V gene, CDR1 is SGHRS and CDR2 is YFSETQ. The CDR3 coding sequence is TGCGCCAGCAGCTTTCACAAGAACACCGGGGAGCTGTTTTTT. Amino acid sequence: CASSFHKNTGELFF.

This clonotype was recorded many times. The CDR3 DNA sequence: TGTGCCAGCAGCTTACGTTTCTTACAGCACTCTGGGGCCAACGTCCTGACTTTC. It codes for CASSLRFLQHSGANVLTF. The chain is built from TRBV7-2 and TRBJ2-6; D remains unclear. V was clipped by 2 bases and J by 0 bases, with 14 bases between them. CDR3 length: 18 amino acids. Germline lookup yields CDR1 SGHTA and CDR2 FQGNSA.

On this clonotype: A much larger clone differs from this one at a single base, so this may be a read error. The rearrangement joins TRBV6-1 to TRBJ2-7; TRBD2 aligns across 10 bases. Germline V CDR1 and CDR2: MNHNS, SASEGT. The CDR3 is 14 amino acids. In DNA form, the CDR3 reads TGTGTCAGCAGTGAGCGGGAGGGGGGCTACGAGCAGTACTTC. Protein product: CVSSEREGGYEQYF.

This clonotype was recorded many times. The V and J genes are TRBV12-3 or TRBV12-4 and TRBJ2-1, with TRBD2 matching over 9 bases. J was trimmed by 3 bases and V by 6 bases; bases with no gene match: 12. The CDR3 has 17 amino acids. CDR3 sequence reads: CASSPRGSGRGYNEQFF. CDR3 DNA sequence: TGTGCCAGCAGCCCTCGGGGTAGCGGGAGAGGCTACAATGAGCAGTTCTTC.

This clonotype was found a few times. The chain recombines TRBV19 with TRBJ1-5; a possible D gene is TRBD1 (5 bases). Per germline, CDR1 LNHDA and CDR2 SQIVND (reference sequence). This CDR3 spans 14 amino acids. Between the trimmed V and J ends, which lost 5 bases and 0 bases, there was a span of 8 bases. CDR3 bases: TGTGCCAGTAGTGTACAGGTTAGCAATCAGCCCCAGCATTTT. It translates to CASSVQVSNQPQHF. The variable domain in full, completed from reference TRBV19 and TRBJ1-5, reads DGGITQSPKYLFRKEGQNVTLSCEQNLNHDAMYWYRQDPGQGLRLIYYSQIVNDFQKGDIAEGYSVSREKKESFPLTVTSAQKNPTAFYLCASSVQVSNQPQHFGDGTRLSIL.